This T cell receptor (beta chain) was captured in a study of tissue T cells after allogeneic stem cell transplantation. Whole-study context: Graft-versus-host disease patients received grafts, four unmodified and three CD34-selected to deplete T cells. Every graft-versus-host disease patient had gastrointestinal disease and got several lines of graft-versus-host disease therapy. CD3+ T cells were flow-sorted when enough cells; otherwise DNA extracted directly.

This table comes from immunoSEQ multiplex PCR, and its TCRdb copy is limited to in-frame clones, with some not included. Of about 26,000 clones in the sample, about 89% are singletons; the top ten hold approximately 2%. V dropped 0 bases and J dropped 0; count of bases not matched to a gene: 6. Germline values: CDR1 SGDLS, CDR2 YYNGEE. There are 17 residues in the CDR3. The source was blood, collected before transplantation. The genes are TRBV9 and TRBJ1-5; 7 bases align to TRBD1. The sequence came from a male donor aged 60 or over who later had graft-versus-host disease after an allogeneic stem cell transplant. In nucleotides, the CDR3 is TGTGCCAGCAGCGTAGGGGGGACAGCTAATAGCAATCAGCCCCAGCATTTT. Encoded protein: CASSVGGTANSNQPQHF.